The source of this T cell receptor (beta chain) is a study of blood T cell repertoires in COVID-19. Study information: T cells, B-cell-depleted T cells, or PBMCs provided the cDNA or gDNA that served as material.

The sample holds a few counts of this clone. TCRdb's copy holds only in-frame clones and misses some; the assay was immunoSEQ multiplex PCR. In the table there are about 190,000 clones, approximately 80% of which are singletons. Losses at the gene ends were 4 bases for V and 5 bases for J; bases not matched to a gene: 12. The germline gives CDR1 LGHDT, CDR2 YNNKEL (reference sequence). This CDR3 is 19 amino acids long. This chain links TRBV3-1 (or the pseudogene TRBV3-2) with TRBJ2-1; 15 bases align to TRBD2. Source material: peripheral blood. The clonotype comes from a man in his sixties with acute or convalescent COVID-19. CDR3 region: CASSRRGLAGGPGNNEQFF. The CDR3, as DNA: TGTGCCAGCAGCCGGCGCGGACTAGCGGGAGGGCCGGGTAACAATGAGCAGTTCTTC.